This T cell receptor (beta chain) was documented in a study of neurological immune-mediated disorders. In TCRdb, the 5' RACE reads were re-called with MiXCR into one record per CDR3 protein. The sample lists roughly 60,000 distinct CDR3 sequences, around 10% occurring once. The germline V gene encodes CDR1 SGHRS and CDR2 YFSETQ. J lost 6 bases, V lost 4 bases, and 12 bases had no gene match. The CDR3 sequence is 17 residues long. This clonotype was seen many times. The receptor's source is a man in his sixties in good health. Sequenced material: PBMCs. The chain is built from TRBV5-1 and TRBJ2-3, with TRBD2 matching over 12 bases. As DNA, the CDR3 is TGCGCCAGCAGCATCCGTTCTAGCGGGGGGGCGACGGATACGCAGTATTTT. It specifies CASSIRSSGGATDTQYF.